One sample yielded the 5 T cell receptor beta chains listed below, sequenced in a study of OX40 agonist ivuxolimab in advanced cancers. The table came from immunoSEQ multiplex PCR; TCRdb's copy has only in-frame clones and leaves some out. The data hold 63,000 or so clones, with 70% to 90% observed a single time. The sequences come from CD4+ or CD8+ T cells sorted from blood, collected in a trial of the OX40 agonist ivuxolimab. The receptors come from an adult with an advanced solid tumor such as melanoma, head and neck, liver or kidney cancer.

This chain joins TRBV16 and TRBJ2-3; D may be TRBD1 or TRBD2 (7 bases each). Trimming stripped 4 bases from V and 2 bases from J, with 16 bases between. Germline values: CDR1 KGHSY, CDR2 FQNENV. The CDR3 sequence is 16 residues long. Written as DNA, the CDR3 is TGTGCCAGCAGCCGACCGACAGGGAGGGCCACAGATACGCAGTATTTT. Translated, it gives CASSRPTGRATDTQYF.

V gene TRBV7-9 combines with J gene TRBJ2-2; D uncertain. V lost 1 base and J 4 bases, leaving 7 bases between the germline ends. Germline lookup yields CDR1 SEHNR and CDR2 FQNEAQ (reference sequence). The CDR3 totals 14 residues. The CDR3 region is CASSLEGSTGELFF. The CDR3 DNA is TGTGCCAGCAGCTTAGAGGGCTCCACCGGGGAGCTGTTTTTT. Complete variable domain (other parts from reference TRBV7-9 and TRBJ2-2): DTGVSQNPRHKITKRGQNVTFRCDPISEHNRLYWYRQTLGQGPEFLTYFQNEAQLEKSRLLSDRFSAERPKGSFSTLEIQRTEQGDSAMYLCASSLEGSTGELFFGEGSRLTVL.

V is TRBV14 and J is TRBJ2-1, with D tentatively TRBD2 (5 bases). Germline assignment: CDR1 SGHDN and CDR2 FVKESK. CDR3 length: 14 residues. Trimming cost V 0 bases and J 9 bases, with 12 bases left between them. CDR3 sequence (DNA): TGTGCCAGCAGCCAAGATCTAGGACTCACTGAGCAGTTCTTC. Its translation: CASSQDLGLTEQFF.

This chain uses TRBV7-8 with TRBJ2-3; 8 bases match TRBD2. The germline gives CDR1 SGHVS, CDR2 FQNEAQ. The CDR3 has 16 residues. Trimming at V came to 3 bases and at J to 4 bases, leaving 9 bases not matched to a gene. The CDR3 DNA reads TGTGCCAGCAGCTTCAGGACGGGGGGGGGCCCAGATACGCAGTATTTT. Translated: CASSFRTGGGPDTQYF.

The chain employs TRBV9 and TRBJ2-1; tentative D call: TRBD2 (9 bases). V shed 0 bases and J shed 5 bases, with 27 bases lying between them. Germline V CDR1 and CDR2: SGDLS, YYNGEE. This CDR3 spans 20 amino acids. This CDR3 is CASSVAPDRARLAGHNEQFF. In DNA form, the CDR3 reads TGTGCCAGCAGCGTAGCTCCGGACAGGGCGCGGCTAGCGGGGCACAATGAGCAGTTCTTC.